This T cell receptor (beta chain) was observed in a study of CD8 T cells in ankylosing spondylitis. Findings and caveats of the study: Disease-linked clones were found to be CD8+ and relatively rare in peripheral blood. Blood of patients with ankylosing spondylitis appeared to be characterized by a TCR beta motif of several highly homologous variants. It was reported that disease-linked clones were significantly enriched in matched ankylosing spondylitis synovial fluid.

MiXCR, run by TCRdb on the 5' RACE reads, gives a single entry per CDR3 protein. The sample has about 240,000 distinct CDR3 sequences, over 8.5% seen once. Trimming stripped 2 bases from V and 4 bases from J, with 15 bases between. The CDR3 consists of 17 residues. Germline V lookup: CDR1 SGHVS, CDR2 FNYEAQ. In this sample, this clonotype turned up many times. Its antigen is unknown. The source is a male donor with ankylosing spondylitis or in good health (not recorded which). V gene TRBV7-6 combines with J gene TRBJ2-6; D possibly uses TRBD1 or TRBD2 (5 bases each). Sequencing used blood, either unsorted or a sorted T cell fraction (not recorded which). The CDR3: CASSLTGAGIGANVLTF. For the CDR3, the DNA is TGTGCCAGCAGCTTAACAGGTGCGGGCATAGGGGCCAACGTCCTGACTTTC.